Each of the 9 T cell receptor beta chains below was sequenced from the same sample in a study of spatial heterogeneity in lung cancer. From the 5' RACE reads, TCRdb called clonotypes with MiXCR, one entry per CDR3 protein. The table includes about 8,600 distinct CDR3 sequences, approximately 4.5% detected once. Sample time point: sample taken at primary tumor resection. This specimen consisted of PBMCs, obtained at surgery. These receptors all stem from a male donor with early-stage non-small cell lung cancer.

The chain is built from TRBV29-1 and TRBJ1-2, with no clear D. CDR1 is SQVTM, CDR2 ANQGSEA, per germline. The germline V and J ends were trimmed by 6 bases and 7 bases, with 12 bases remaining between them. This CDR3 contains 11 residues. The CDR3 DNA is TGCAGCGTGTCTCTCGGGCCTGGCTACACCTTC. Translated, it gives CSVSLGPGYTF.

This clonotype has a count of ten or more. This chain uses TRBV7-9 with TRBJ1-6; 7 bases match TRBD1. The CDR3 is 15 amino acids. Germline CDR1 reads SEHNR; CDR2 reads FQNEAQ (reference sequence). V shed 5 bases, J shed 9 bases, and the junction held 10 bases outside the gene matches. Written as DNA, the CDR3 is TGTGCCAGCAGCACGTTAACAGGGGAGGGTTCACCCCTCCACTTT. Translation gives CASSTLTGEGSPLHF.

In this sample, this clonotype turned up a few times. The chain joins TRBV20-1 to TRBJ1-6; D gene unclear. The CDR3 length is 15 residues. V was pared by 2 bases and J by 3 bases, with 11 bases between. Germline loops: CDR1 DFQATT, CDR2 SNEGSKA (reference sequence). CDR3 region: CSARQEGVYNSPLHF. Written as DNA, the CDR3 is TGCAGTGCTAGACAGGAGGGCGTCTATAATTCACCCCTCCACTTT.

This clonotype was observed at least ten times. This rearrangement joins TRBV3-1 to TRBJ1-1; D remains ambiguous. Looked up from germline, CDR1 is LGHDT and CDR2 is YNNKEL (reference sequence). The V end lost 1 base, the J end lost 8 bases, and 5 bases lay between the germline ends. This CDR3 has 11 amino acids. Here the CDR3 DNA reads TGTGCCAGCAGCCAAGGGTCCGAAGCTTTCTTT. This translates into CASSQGSEAFF.

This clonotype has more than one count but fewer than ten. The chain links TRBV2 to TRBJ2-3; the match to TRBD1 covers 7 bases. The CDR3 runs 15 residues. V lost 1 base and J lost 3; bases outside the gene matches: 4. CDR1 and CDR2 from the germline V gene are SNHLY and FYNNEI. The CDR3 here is CASSEGSRGTDTQYF. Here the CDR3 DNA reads TGTGCCAGCAGTGAAGGAAGCAGGGGGACAGATACGCAGTATTTT.

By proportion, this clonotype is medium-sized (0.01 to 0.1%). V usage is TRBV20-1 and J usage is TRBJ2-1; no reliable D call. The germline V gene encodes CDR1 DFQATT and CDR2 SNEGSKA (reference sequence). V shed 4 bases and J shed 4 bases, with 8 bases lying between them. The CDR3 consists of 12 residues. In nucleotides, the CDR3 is TGCAGTGCTAACGAGATTTACAATGAGCAGTTCTTC. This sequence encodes CSANEIYNEQFF.

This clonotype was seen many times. For the CDR3, the DNA is TGTGCCAGCTCACCGTCCATTGGCCAAGAGACCCAGTACTTC. It is translated as CASSPSIGQETQYF. V gene TRBV18 combines with J gene TRBJ2-5; D gene unclear. The V gene's germline CDR1 is KGHSH and CDR2 LQKENI. The CDR3 spans 14 residues. With 3 bases removed from V and 1 base from J, the gap between germline ends came to 9 bases. The full variable domain, its missing parts supplied by reference TRBV18 and TRBJ2-5, is NAGVMQNPRHLVRRRGQEARLRCSPMKGHSHVYWYRQLPEEGLKFMVYLQKENIIDESGMPKERFSAEFPKEGPSILRIQQVVRGDSAAYFCASSPSIGQETQYFGPGTRLLVL.

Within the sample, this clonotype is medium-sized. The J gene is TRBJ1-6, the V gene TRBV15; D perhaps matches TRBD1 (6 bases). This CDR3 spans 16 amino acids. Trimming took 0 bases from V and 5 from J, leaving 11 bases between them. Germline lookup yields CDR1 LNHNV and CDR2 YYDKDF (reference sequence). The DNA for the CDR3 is TGTGCCACCAGCAGAGAAGGGACACTGAATAATTCACCCCTCCACTTT. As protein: CATSREGTLNNSPLHF. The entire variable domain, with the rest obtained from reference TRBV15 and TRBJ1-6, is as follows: DAMVIQNPRYQVTQFGKPVTLSCSQTLNHNVMYWYQQKSSQAPKLLFHYYDKDFNNEADTPDNFQSRRPNTSFCFLDIRSPGLGDTAMYLCATSREGTLNNSPLHFGNGTRLTVT.

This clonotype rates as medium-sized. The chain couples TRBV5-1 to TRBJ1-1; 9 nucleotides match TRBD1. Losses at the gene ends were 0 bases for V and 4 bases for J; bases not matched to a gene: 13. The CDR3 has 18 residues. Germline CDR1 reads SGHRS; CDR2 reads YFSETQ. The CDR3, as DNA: TGCGCCAGCAGCTTGGCCCAGAGAACAGGGGGCAAGGGCACTGAAGCTTTCTTT. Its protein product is CASSLAQRTGGKGTEAFF.